This T cell receptor beta chain is from a study of blood T cell repertoires in COVID-19 (dated by TCRdb to the early 2020s). Regarding the study in general: Collaborator samples came from the United States, Italy and Spain and covered acute and convalescent phases of COVID-19. The material from the prospective study consisted of cDNA or gDNA derived from T cells, B-cell-depleted T cells, or PBMCs. Subjects who had been exposed to COVID-19, were actively infected with it, or had recovered from it provided the deeply sampled blood TCRbeta repertoires that made up the dataset. The repertoires were released in a freely available public database meant as a resource for research on the immune response to SARS-CoV-2. Samples were obtained from the ongoing ImmuneRACE study (first 160 participants) and from about 1,300 subjects provided by 6 global collaborators. Nearly every sample came with metadata listing a de-identified subject ID, COVID-19 status, age in years and sex. Where available, HLA class I and class II types were obtained from metadata supplied by the sample provider rather than from assay-based typing. Study-wide findings and limitations: Clinical and demographic metadata were provided uncurated, with the amount varying by source and participant.

There are 15 amino acids in the CDR3, from cysteine to phenylalanine inclusive. Only the CDR3 DNA is retained, 45 bases long and in frame from the first base. From the germline V gene, CDR1 is SGHRS and CDR2 is YFSETQ. Relative to germline, V is 6 bases shorter and J is 0 bases shorter, with 13 bases between their ends. The immunoSEQ Assay, a bias-controlled multiplex PCR, was used to amplify TCRbeta CDR3 regions from genomic DNA. In the source study's methods: The number of nucleated cells in each sample was estimated by amplification of reference gene primers within the assay. To quantify the absolute abundance of each unique TCRbeta CDR3 rearrangement, sequence reads were collapsed and filtered. For each sample, productive Simpson clonality was calculated by taking the square root of Simpson's diversity index across productive rearrangements. In TCRdb, the immuneACCESS table is reduced to in-frame sequences with V and J assigned. These tables do not hold every clone; where another copy was compared, an unresolved V gene accounts for under half, and the others remain unexplained. V and J calls and clone size are copied from that table; D and trimming were computed from the DNA. Present in this sample are some 52,000 clones, about 92% of which were seen just once. The top ten clonotypes cover around 3.2% of the sample.

Collaborating institutions collected whole blood in K2EDTA tubes following their own protocols. For TCRbeta analysis, collaborators shipped samples in one of three forms: frozen whole blood, isolated PBMCs, or DNA extracted from either of those sample types. About this clone itself: Its cognate antigen has yet to be identified. Qualities for individual bases were not recorded, and no much larger clone is one base off.

Source material: peripheral blood. This clonotype was obtained from a human donor in a cohort sampled during active COVID-19. The V gene is TRBV5-1 and the J gene is TRBJ2-1; TRBD2 is a possible D gene, resting on 5 matching bases. The nucleotide sequence reads as follows: TGCGCCAGCACTAAGAGCGGAAGCTCCTACAATGAGCAGTTCTTC. Translated, this is CASTKSGSSYNEQFF.